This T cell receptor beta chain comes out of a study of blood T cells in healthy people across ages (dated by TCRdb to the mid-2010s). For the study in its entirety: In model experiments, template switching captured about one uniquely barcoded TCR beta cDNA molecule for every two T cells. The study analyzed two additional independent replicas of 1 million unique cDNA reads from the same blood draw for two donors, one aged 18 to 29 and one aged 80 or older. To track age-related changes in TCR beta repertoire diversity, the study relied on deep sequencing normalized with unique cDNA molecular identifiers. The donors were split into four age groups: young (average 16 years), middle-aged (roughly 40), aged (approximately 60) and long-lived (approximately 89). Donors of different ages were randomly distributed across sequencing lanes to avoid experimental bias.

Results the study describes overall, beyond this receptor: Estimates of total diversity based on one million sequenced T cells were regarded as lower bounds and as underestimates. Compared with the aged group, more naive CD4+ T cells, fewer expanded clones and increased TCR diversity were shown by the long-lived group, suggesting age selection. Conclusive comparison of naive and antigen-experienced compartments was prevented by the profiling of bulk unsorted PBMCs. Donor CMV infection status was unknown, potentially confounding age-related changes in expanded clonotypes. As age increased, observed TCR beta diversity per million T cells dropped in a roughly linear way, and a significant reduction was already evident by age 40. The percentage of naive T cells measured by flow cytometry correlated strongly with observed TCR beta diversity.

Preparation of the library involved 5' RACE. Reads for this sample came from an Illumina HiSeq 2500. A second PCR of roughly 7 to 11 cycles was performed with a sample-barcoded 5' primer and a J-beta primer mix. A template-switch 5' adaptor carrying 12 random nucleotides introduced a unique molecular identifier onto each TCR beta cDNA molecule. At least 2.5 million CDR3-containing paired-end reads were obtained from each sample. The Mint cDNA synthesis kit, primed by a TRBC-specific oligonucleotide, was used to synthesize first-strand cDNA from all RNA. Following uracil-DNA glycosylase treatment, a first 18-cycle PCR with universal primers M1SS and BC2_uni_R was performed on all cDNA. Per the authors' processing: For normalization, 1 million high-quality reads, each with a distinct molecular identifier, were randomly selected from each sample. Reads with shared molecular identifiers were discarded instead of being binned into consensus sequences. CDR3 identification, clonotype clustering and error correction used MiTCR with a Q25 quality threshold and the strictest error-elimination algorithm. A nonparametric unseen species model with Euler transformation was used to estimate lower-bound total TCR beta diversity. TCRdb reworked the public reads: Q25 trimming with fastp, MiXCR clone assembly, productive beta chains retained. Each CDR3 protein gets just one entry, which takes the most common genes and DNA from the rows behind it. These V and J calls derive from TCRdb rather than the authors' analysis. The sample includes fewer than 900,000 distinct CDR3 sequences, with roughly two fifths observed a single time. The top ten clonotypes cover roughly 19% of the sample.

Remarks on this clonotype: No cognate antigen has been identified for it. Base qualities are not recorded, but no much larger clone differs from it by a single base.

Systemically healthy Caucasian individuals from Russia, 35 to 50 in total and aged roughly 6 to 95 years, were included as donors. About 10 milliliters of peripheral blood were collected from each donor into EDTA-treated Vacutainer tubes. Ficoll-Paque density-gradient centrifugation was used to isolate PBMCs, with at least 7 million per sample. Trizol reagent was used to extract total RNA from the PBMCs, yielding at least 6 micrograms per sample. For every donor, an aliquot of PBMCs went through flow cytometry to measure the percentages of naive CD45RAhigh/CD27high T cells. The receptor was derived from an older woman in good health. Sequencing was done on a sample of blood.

Here is the DNA: TGTGCCAGCAGCCAAGTTTTACTGGGGGGCCGGGAGACCCAGTACTTC. This codes for CASSQVLLGGRETQYF. The rearranged chain carries TRBV3-1 and TRBJ2-5; the D gene assignment is perhaps TRBD1 or TRBD2, with each matching 6 bases. V is shortened by 1 base, J by 5 bases, and the region joining them spans 17 bases. The CDR3 goes from the cysteine to the phenylalanine over 16 residues. CDR3 DNA only is kept here, 48 bases in frame from base 1. The germline V gene (reference sequence) yields LGHDT for CDR1 and YNNKEL for CDR2.